This is a list of T cell receptor beta chains from one sample in a study of cytomegalovirus exposure and HLA in healthy donors. Libraries were prepared by immunoSEQ multiplex PCR; TCRdb keeps only in-frame clonotypes and omits some of them. The sample holds around 180,000 clones, more than 75% seen once. The specimen sequenced was PBMCs. Receptor source: a girl under two years old in good health and CMV-seronegative. The CDR3 runs from the conserved cysteine through the conserved F or W. Each record gives: D gene, clone size, J gene, V gene, CDR3 protein, CDR3 DNA. D genes are given only for firm matches. Size is stated for part of the rows, as once, few or many counts, or as a class when the clone is expanded.

>NA|NA|TRBJ2-2|TRBV18
CASSAAVNTGELFF
TGTGCCAGCTCAGCAGCGGTGAACACCGGGGAGCTGTTTTTT
>TRBD2|NA|TRBJ2-3|TRBV7-9
CASSAPGLGTDTQYF
TGTGCCAGCAGCGCGCCGGGACTAGGCACAGATACGCAGTATTTT
>TRBD1|few|TRBJ1-2|TRBV6-1
CASSPQYRGDYGYTF
TGTGCCAGCAGCCCCCAGTACAGGGGCGACTATGGCTACACCTTC
>TRBD2|NA|TRBJ2-1|TRBV7-8
CASSLALIKRGGPKRNEQFF
TGTGCCAGCAGCTTAGCCTTGATAAAGCGGGGGGGCCCGAAACGCAATGAGCAGTTCTTC
>TRBD1|NA|TRBJ2-7|TRBV2
CASSAGQGSYEQYF
TGTGCCAGCAGTGCGGGACAGGGTTCCTACGAGCAGTACTTC
>TRBD1|NA|TRBJ1-2|TRBV7-9
CSSSRDRGFYGYTF
TGTTCCAGCAGCCGGGACAGGGGGTTCTATGGCTACACCTTC
>NA|NA|TRBJ1-2|TRBV5-6
CASSLLSGAGGYTF
TGTGCCAGCAGCTTGCTTTCAGGGGCCGGTGGCTACACCTTC
>NA|NA|TRBJ2-3|TRBV13
CASSSPGLYTDTQYF
TGTGCCAGCAGCTCCCCAGGTCTTTACACAGATACGCAGTATTTT
>NA|NA|TRBJ2-5|TRBV7-9
CASSTDTTTETQYF
TGTGCCAGCAGCACCGACACGACGACAGAGACCCAGTACTTC
>TRBD2|NA|TRBJ2-7|TRBV14
CASSHGTSVISTYEQYF
TGTGCCAGCAGCCACGGGACTAGCGTAATTTCTACCTACGAGCAGTACTTC
>NA|NA|TRBJ2-7|TRBV5-4
CASSLGRGNEQYF
TGTGCCAGCAGCTTGGGACGAGGGAACGAGCAGTACTTC
>TRBD2|NA|TRBJ2-3|TRBV11-3
CASSLDGTKTHSTDTQYF
TGTGCCAGCAGCTTAGACGGGACTAAGACCCATAGCACAGATACGCAGTATTTT
>TRBD2|NA|TRBJ2-1|TRBV18
CASSSKSGGTNNEQFF
TGTGCCAGCTCATCAAAGAGCGGGGGGACCAACAATGAGCAGTTCTTC
>NA|NA|TRBJ2-7|TRBV29-1
CSVEGQRPYEQYF
TGCAGCGTTGAAGGGCAACGCCCCTACGAGCAGTACTTC
>TRBD2|NA|TRBJ2-1|TRBV18
CASSPQTSGSSYNEQFF
TGTGCCAGCTCACCCCAGACTAGCGGGAGCTCCTACAATGAGCAGTTCTTC
>TRBD2|NA|TRBJ2-1|TRBV7-7
CASSSGTSWGDEQFF
TGTGCCAGCAGCTCCGGGACTAGTTGGGGCGATGAGCAGTTCTTC
>NA|NA|TRBJ1-2|TRBV5-1
CASSPSTGFQGYTF
TGCGCCAGCAGCCCTTCAACAGGGTTCCAGGGCTACACCTTC
>NA|NA|TRBJ2-7|TRBV20-1
CSGRRDHEQYF
TGCAGTGGTCGGCGGGACCACGAGCAGTACTTC
>TRBD1|few|TRBJ2-7|TRBV30
CAWIPDRPRDFYEQYF
TGTGCCTGGATTCCGGACAGGCCCCGAGATTTCTACGAGCAGTACTTC
>TRBD1|NA|TRBJ2-1|TRBV19
CASTRGRSSYNEQFF
TGTGCCAGTACCAGGGGGCGGAGCTCCTACAATGAGCAGTTCTTC
>TRBD2|once|TRBJ2-7|TRBV5-6
CASSLAGRDEQYF
TGTGCCAGCAGCTTGGCTGGGAGGGACGAGCAGTACTTC
>NA|once|TRBJ1-5|TRBV7-9
CASSFGNQPQHF
TGTGCCAGCAGCTTCGGGAATCAGCCCCAGCATTTT
>TRBD1|NA|TRBJ2-5|TRBV19
CASSKDTGGGSAGETQYF
TGTGCCAGTAGTAAGGATACAGGGGGCGGTTCGGCAGGAGAGACCCAGTACTTC
>NA|NA|TRBJ1-1|TRBV5-1
CASSRQGMNTEAFF
TGCGCCAGCAGCCGTCAGGGGATGAACACTGAAGCTTTCTTT
>NA|NA|TRBJ2-7|TRBV29-1
CSVETQGQWAYEQYF
TGCAGCGTTGAAACACAGGGCCAGTGGGCCTACGAGCAGTACTTC
>NA|NA|TRBJ2-3|TRBV4-3
CASSQDILEGEGRDTQYF
TGCGCCAGCAGCCAAGATATCCTCGAAGGGGAAGGTAGAGATACGCAGTATTTT
>TRBD2|NA|TRBJ2-5|TRBV18
CASSPLAGGGETQYF
TGTGCCAGCTCACCACTAGCGGGAGGCGGAGAGACCCAGTACTTC
>TRBD2|NA|TRBJ2-7|TRBV30
CAWSRGAYEQYF
TGTGCCTGGAGTCGGGGGGCCTACGAGCAGTACTTC
>NA|NA|TRBJ2-7|TRBV10-3
CAISESYYEQYF
TGTGCCATCAGTGAGTCCTACTACGAGCAGTACTTC
>TRBD1|NA|TRBJ2-2|TRBV7-6
CASWDRAPTGELFF
TGTGCCAGCTGGGACAGGGCGCCCACCGGGGAGCTGTTTTTT
>TRBD2|NA|TRBJ2-2|TRBV7-3
CASSPTSGNTGELFF
TGTGCCAGCAGCCCGACTAGCGGGAACACCGGGGAGCTGTTTTTT
>TRBD2|NA|TRBJ2-7|TRBV9
CASSFSGTAYEQYF
TGTGCCAGCAGCTTTAGCGGGACTGCTTACGAGCAGTACTTC
>TRBD2|NA|TRBJ2-1|TRBV7-9
CASSFILAGDLPNEQFF
TGTGCCAGCAGCTTCATACTAGCGGGGGACCTCCCCAATGAGCAGTTCTTC
>NA|few|TRBJ2-3|TRBV7-6
CASSLLPDFTDTQYF
TGTGCCAGCAGCTTATTACCCGACTTCACAGATACGCAGTATTTT
>TRBD2|few|TRBJ2-7|TRBV5-4
CASSLAGGSTHEQYF
TGTGCCAGCAGCTTGGCAGGCGGGAGTACCCACGAGCAGTACTTC
>TRBD2|once|TRBJ2-7|TRBV5-1
CASSSPSGTFIYEQYF
TGCGCCAGCAGCTCCCCAAGCGGGACTTTCATCTACGAGCAGTACTTC
>NA|NA|TRBJ2-7|TRBV7-2
CASSLSLWQTYEQYF
TGTGCCAGCAGCTTAAGTCTTTGGCAGACCTACGAGCAGTACTTC
>TRBD2|few|TRBJ2-1|TRBV9
CASTLGGGPDNEQFF
TGTGCCAGCACTCTGGGGGGAGGGCCCGACAATGAGCAGTTCTTC
>TRBD2|NA|TRBJ2-6|TRBV13
CASSFAGGYSGANVLTF
TGTGCCAGCAGCTTCGCGGGAGGTTACTCTGGGGCCAACGTCCTGACTTTC
>TRBD1|NA|TRBJ1-2|TRBV6-5
CASRQGQRLLYGYTF
TGTGCCAGCAGACAGGGACAGCGCCTTCTCTATGGCTACACCTTC
>NA|NA|TRBJ1-6|TRBV6-6
CASTGTPNYNSPLHF
TGTGCCAGTACAGGGACCCCGAACTATAATTCACCCCTCCACTTT
>NA|NA|TRBJ1-1|TRBV19
CASSIYLQGNTEAFF
TGTGCCAGTAGTATCTACCTACAGGGGAACACTGAAGCTTTCTTT
>NA|once|TRBJ2-7|TRBV10-3
CAITRNRAAYEQYF
TGTGCCATCACCAGGAACAGGGCCGCCTACGAGCAGTACTTC
>TRBD1|NA|TRBJ1-5|TRBV5-8
CASSSGTGGNQPQHF
TGTGCCAGCAGTTCCGGGACAGGGGGCAATCAGCCCCAGCATTTT
>NA|NA|TRBJ1-4|TRBV4-1
CASSLSVNEKLFF
TGCGCCAGCAGCCTCAGCGTTAATGAAAAACTGTTTTTT
>TRBD2|NA|TRBJ2-1|TRBV5-1
CASSPPGTRVIFNVDEQFF
TGCGCCAGCAGCCCCCCCGGGACTAGAGTAATTTTTAACGTCGATGAGCAGTTCTTC
>TRBD1|NA|TRBJ2-7|TRBV7-9
CASSLGTGGSYEQYF
TGTGCCAGCAGCTTGGGGACAGGGGGCTCGTACGAGCAGTACTTC
>TRBD1|NA|TRBJ1-3|TRBV10-3
CAISDGQGVHTIYF
TGTGCCATCAGTGATGGGCAGGGGGTCCACACCATATATTTT
>TRBD1|NA|TRBJ1-2|TRBV5-5
CASSLGTGTGGAGTF
TGTGCCAGCAGCTTGGGGACCGGGACAGGGGGTGCGGGTACCTTC
>NA|NA|TRBJ1-2|TRBV7-3
CASSLRGGVDYGYTF
TGTGCCAGCAGCTTACGGGGGGGGGTCGACTATGGCTACACCTTC
>NA|NA|TRBJ2-1|TRBV4-2
CASSLPITPTSSGLYNEQFF
TGTGCCAGCAGCTTACCAATTACTCCCACCTCGAGTGGACTCTACAATGAGCAGTTCTTC
>NA|NA|TRBJ2-7|TRBV19
CASSGHRAGEQYF
TGTGCCAGTAGTGGGCACAGGGCAGGCGAGCAGTACTTC
>TRBD1|NA|TRBJ1-6|TRBV19
CASTLLAGTGGISPLHF
TGTGCCAGTACCCTTCTGGCCGGGACAGGGGGGATTTCACCCCTCCACTTT
>TRBD2|NA|TRBJ2-7|TRBV5-1
CASSLLGTGGYEQYF
TGCGCCAGCAGCTTGCTTGGGACGGGGGGCTACGAGCAGTACTTC
>TRBD2|NA|TRBJ2-1|TRBV11-2
CASSYSGGSNEQFF
TGTGCCAGCAGCTACTCAGGCGGGAGCAATGAGCAGTTCTTC